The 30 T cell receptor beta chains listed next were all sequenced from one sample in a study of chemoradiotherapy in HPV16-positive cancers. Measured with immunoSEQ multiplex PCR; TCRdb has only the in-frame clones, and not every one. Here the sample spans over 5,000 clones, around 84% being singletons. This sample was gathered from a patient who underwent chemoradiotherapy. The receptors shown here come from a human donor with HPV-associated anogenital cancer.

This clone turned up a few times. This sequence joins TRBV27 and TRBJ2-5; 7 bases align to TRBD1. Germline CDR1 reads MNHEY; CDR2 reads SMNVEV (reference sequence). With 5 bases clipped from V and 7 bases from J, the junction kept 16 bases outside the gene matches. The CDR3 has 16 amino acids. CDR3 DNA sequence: TGTGCCAGCAGTCCGAGGGACAGAAGAGGTGGAGGGACCCAGTACTTC. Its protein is CASSPRDRRGGGTQYF.

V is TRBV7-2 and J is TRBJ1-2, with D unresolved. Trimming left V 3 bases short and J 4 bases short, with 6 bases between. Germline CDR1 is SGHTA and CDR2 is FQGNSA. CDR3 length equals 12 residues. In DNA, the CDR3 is TGTGCCAGCAGCTTTCGAAGCTATGGCTACACCTTC. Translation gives CASSFRSYGYTF.

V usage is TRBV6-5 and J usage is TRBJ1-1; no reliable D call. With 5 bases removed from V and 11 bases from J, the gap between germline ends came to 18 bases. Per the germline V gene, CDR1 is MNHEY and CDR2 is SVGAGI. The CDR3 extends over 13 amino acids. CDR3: CASSTPGTVGAFF. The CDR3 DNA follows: TGTGCCAGCAGTACCCCCGGAACAGTTGGTGCTTTCTTT.

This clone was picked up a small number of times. The CDR3 is CASSSHNENEKLFF. CDR3 nucleotide sequence: TGTGCCAGCAGTTCGCACAACGAAAATGAAAAACTGTTTTTT. The gene calls are TRBV28 and TRBJ1-4; D not certain. The germline V gene has CDR1 MDHEN and CDR2 SYDVKM. V shed 4 bases and J shed 5 bases, with 11 bases lying between them. This CDR3 contains 14 residues.

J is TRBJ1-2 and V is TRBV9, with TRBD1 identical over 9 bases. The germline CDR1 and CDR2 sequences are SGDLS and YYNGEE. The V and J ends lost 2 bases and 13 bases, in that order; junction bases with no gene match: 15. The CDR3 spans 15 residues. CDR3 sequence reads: CASSVNPGQGGQTTF. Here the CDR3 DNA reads TGTGCCAGCAGCGTTAATCCGGGACAGGGAGGTCAAACCACCTTC.

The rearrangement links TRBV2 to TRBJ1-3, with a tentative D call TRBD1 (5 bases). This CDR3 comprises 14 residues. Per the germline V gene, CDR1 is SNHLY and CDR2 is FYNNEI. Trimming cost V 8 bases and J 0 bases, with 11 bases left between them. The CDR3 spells CASQQDPSGNTIYF. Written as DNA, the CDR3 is TGTGCCAGCCAACAGGACCCCTCTGGAAACACCATATATTTT.

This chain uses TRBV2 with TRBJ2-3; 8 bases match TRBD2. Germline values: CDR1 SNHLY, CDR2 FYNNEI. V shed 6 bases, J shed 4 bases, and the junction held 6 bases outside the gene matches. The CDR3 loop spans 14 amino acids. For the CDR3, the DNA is TGTGCCAGCAGAGAGCGGGGGACGGCAGATACGCAGTATTTT. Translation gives CASRERGTADTQYF.

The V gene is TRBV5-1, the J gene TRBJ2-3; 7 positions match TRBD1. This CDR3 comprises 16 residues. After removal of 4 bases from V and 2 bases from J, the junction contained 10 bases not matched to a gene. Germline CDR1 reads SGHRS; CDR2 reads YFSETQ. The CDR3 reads CASSDGTDAFTDTQYF. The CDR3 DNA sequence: TGCGCCAGCAGCGACGGGACAGACGCATTCACAGATACGCAGTATTTT.

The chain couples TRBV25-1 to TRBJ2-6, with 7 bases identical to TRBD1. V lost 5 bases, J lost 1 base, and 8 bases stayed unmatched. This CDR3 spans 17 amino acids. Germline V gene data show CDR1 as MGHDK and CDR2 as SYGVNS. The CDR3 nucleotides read TGTGCCAGCAGTCCCCGAGGCAGGGGGTCTGGGGCCAACGTCCTGACTTTC. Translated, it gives CASSPRGRGSGANVLTF.

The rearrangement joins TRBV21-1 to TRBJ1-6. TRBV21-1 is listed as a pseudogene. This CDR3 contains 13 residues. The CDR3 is CASSKEEASPLHF. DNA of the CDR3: TGTGCCAGCAGCAAGGAGGAGGCTTCACCCCTCCACTTT.

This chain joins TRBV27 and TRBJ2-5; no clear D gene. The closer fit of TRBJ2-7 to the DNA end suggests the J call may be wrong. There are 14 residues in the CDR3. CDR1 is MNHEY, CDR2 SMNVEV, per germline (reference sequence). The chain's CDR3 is CASSLSYGTYEQYF. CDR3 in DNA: TGTGCCAGCAGTTTATCGTACGGCACTTACGAGCAGTACTTC.

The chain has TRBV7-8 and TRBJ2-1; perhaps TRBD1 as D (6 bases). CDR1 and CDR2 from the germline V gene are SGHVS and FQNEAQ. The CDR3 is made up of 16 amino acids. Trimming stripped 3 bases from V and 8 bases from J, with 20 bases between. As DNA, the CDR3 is TGTGCCAGCAGCTTTAGTAGACAGGTACTGGGGGATGAGCAGTTCTTC. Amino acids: CASSFSRQVLGDEQFF.

CDR3 bases: TGCGCCAGCAGCTTGACAGCTAGCGGGAGGGATGAGCAGTACTTC. Translating it yields CASSLTASGRDEQYF. The rearrangement joins TRBV5-1 to TRBJ2-7, with 12 bases aligning to TRBD2. This CDR3 has 15 residues. The J segment lost 7 bases and the V segment lost 1 base, leaving 6 bases of the junction unmatched. The germline CDR1 and CDR2 sequences are SGHRS and YFSETQ.

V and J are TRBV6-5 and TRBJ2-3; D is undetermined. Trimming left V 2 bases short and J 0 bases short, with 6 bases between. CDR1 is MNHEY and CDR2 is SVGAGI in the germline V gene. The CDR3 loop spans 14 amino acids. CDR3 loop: CASSYRISTDTQYF. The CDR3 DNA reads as TGTGCCAGCAGTTACCGCATAAGCACAGATACGCAGTATTTT.

CDR3 nucleotides: TGCGCCAGCAGACCGCCGGGACTAGCGGGAGAAATCCCCTACGAGCAGTACTTC. Protein: CASRPPGLAGEIPYEQYF. The chain carries TRBV5-1 and TRBJ2-7; 14 nucleotides align to TRBD2. CDR1 is SGHRS and CDR2 is YFSETQ in the germline V gene. V was clipped by 5 bases and J by 2 bases; unmatched bases: 12. This CDR3 contains 18 residues.

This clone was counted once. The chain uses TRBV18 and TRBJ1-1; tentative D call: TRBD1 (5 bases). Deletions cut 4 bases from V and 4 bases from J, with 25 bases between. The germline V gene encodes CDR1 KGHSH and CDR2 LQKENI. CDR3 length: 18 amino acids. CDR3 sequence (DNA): TGTGCCAGCTCACTCTGGGGCTGGGGCCGGGAGGTTGGCACTGAAGCTTTCTTT. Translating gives CASSLWGWGREVGTEAFF.

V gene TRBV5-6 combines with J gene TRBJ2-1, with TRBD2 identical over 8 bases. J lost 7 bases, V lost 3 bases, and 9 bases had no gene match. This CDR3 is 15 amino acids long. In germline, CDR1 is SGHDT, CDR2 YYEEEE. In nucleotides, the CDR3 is TGTGCCAGCAGCTCCGTTTTAGCGGGAAGGAATGAGCAGTTCTTC. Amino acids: CASSSVLAGRNEQFF.

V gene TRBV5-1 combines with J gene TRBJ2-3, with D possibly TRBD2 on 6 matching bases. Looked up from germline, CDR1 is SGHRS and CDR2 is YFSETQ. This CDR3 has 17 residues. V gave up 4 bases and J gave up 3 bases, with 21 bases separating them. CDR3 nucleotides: TGCGCCAGCAGCCCACCACCCGGGAGCGGTAAAACAGATACGCAGTATTTT. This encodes CASSPPPGSGKTDTQYF.

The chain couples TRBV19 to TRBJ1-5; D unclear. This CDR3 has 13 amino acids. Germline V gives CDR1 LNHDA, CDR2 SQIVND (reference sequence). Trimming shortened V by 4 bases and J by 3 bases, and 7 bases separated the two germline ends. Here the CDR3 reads CASSNPYNQPQHF. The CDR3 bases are TGTGCCAGTAGTAATCCGTACAATCAGCCCCAGCATTTT.

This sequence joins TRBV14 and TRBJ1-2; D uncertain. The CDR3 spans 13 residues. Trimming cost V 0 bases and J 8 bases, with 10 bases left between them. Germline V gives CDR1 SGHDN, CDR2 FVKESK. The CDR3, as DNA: TGTGCCAGCAGCCAAGACGCTAGAAGGGGCTACACCTTC. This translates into CASSQDARRGYTF. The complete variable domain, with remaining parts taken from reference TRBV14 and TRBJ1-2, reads EAGVTQFPSHSVIEKGQTVTLRCDPISGHDNLYWYRRVMGKEIKFLLHFVKESKQDESGMPNNRFLAERTGGTYSTLKVQPAELEDSGVYFCASSQDARRGYTFGSGTRLTVV.

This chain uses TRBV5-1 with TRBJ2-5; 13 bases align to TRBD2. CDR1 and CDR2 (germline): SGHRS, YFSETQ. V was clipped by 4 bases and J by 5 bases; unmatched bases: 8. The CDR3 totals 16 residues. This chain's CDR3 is CASSLRTSGSRETQYF. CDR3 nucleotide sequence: TGCGCCAGCAGCCTGAGGACTAGCGGGAGTCGGGAGACCCAGTACTTC. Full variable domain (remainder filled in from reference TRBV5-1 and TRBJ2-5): KAGVTQTPRYLIKTRGQQVTLSCSPISGHRSVSWYQQTPGQGLQFLFEYFSETQRNKGNFPGRFSGRQFSNSRSEMNVSTLELGDSALYLCASSLRTSGSRETQYFGPGTRLLVL.

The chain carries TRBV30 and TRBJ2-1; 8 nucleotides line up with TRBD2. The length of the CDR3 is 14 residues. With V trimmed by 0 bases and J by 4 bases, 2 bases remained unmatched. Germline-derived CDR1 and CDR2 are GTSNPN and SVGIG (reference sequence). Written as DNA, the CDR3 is TGTGCCTGGAGTGTCGGGGGGGGGTACAATGAGCAGTTCTTC. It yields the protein CAWSVGGGYNEQFF.

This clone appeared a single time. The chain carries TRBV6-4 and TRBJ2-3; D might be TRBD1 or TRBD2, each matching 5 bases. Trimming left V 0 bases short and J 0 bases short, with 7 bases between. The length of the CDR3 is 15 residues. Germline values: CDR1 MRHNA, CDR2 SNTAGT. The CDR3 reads CASSDSRDSTDTQYF. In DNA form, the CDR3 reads TGTGCCAGCAGTGACTCGAGGGACAGCACAGATACGCAGTATTTT.

This CDR3 is CASSRTSNGELFF. The DNA of the CDR3 is TGTGCCAGCAGCCGCACTAGCAACGGGGAGCTGTTTTTT. The V gene is TRBV11-1, the J gene TRBJ2-2; maybe TRBD2 (6 bases). There are 13 residues in the CDR3. The germline V gene encodes CDR1 SGHAT and CDR2 FQDESV (reference sequence). V shed 5 bases and J shed 7 bases, with 11 bases lying between them. Drawing the rest from reference TRBV11-1 and TRBJ2-2, the complete variable domain is EAEVAQSPRYKITEKSQAVAFWCDPISGHATLYWYRQILGQGPELLVQFQDESVVDDSQLPKDRFSAERLKGVDSTLKIQPAELGDSAMYLCASSRTSNGELFFGEGSRLTVL.

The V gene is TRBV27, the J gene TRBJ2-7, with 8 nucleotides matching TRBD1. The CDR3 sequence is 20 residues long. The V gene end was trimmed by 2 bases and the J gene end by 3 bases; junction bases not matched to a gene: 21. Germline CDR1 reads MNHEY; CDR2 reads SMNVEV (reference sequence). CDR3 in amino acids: CASSLEPGGPFEIPDYEQYF. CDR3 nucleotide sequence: TGTGCCAGCAGTTTAGAGCCAGGGGGCCCTTTCGAGATACCGGACTACGAGCAGTACTTC.

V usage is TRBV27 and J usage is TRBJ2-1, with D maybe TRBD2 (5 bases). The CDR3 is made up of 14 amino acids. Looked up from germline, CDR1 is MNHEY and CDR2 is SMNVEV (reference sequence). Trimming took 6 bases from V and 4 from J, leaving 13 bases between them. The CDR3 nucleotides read TGTGCCAGCAGCCAGAACCGGGATTACAATGAGCAGTTCTTC. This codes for CASSQNRDYNEQFF.

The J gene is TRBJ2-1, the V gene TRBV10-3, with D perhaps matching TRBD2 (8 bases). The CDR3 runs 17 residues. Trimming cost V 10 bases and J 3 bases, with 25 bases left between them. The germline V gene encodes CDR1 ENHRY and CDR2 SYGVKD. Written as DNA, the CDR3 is TGTGCCACCTCTTATAGCGGGACAGTCGGCGTCTACAATGAGCAGTTCTTC. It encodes CATSYSGTVGVYNEQFF.

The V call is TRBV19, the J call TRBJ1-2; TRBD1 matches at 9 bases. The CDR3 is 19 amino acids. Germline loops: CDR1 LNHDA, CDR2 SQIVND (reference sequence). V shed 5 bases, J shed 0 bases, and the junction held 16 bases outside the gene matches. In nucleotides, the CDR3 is TGTGCCAGTAGTCCCGACACGACACTGGGACAGGGAGCTAACTATGGCTACACCTTC. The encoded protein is CASSPDTTLGQGANYGYTF.

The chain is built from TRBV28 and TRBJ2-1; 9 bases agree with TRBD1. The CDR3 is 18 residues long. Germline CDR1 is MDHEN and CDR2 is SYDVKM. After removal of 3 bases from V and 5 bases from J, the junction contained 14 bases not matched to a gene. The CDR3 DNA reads TGTGCCAGCAGTTTCGGGACAGGGCCACACCCCGGGGACAATGAGCAGTTCTTC. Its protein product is CASSFGTGPHPGDNEQFF.

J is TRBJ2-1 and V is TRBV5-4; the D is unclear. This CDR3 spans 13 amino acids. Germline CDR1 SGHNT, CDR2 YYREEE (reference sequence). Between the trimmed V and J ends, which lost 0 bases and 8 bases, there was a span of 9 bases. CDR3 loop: CASSLVGLHEQFF. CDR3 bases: TGTGCCAGCAGCTTGGTAGGGTTACATGAGCAGTTCTTC.